The sequence of this TCR beta chain was determined in a study of shared clonotypes between healthy human individuals. Method: immunoSEQ multiplex PCR; TCRdb's copy keeps in-frame clones and lacks some. The sample shows 100,000 or so clones, roughly half of them seen only once. Germline CDR1 SEHNR, CDR2 FQNEAQ (reference sequence). Trimming cost V 7 bases and J 3 bases, with 10 bases left between them. This CDR3 contains 12 residues. The source material was PBMCs. This rearrangement joins TRBV7-9 to TRBJ2-7; TRBD1 or TRBD2 may be the D gene (5 bases each). The clonotype was recovered from a middle-aged woman in good health. Some clones in this sample may be carry-over from other donors' samples. CDR3 region: CASTRGDYEQYF. In DNA form, the CDR3 reads TGTGCCAGCACCCGAGGGGACTACGAGCAGTACTTC.